The 24 T cell receptor beta chains below all came from one sample that was sequenced in a study of T cell changes during pregnancy in multiple sclerosis. Assay used: immunoSEQ multiplex PCR; TCRdb lists only in-frame clones, some missing. The sample has tens of thousands of clones, around 90% seen once. This specimen was peripheral blood, taken after pregnancy. These receptors all stem from a female donor in good health, enrolled as a control in a pregnancy study.

The chain has TRBV5-1 and TRBJ1-1, with D possibly TRBD1 on 5 matching bases. The V end lost 7 bases, the J end lost 0 bases, and 16 bases lay between the germline ends. The CDR3 has 15 amino acids. Germline V gives CDR1 SGHRS, CDR2 YFSETQ. The CDR3 spells CASRAAGEVNTEAFF. DNA for the CDR3: TGCGCCAGCCGTGCTGCGGGGGAGGTGAACACTGAAGCTTTCTTT.

The chain uses TRBV2 and TRBJ2-7; the D gene is possibly TRBD2 (6 bases). Germline lookup yields CDR1 SNHLY and CDR2 FYNNEI. V was cut by 7 bases and J by 3 bases, with 19 bases left in between. This CDR3 has 15 residues. CDR3 nucleotides: TGTGCCAGCAACATAGGGACTGCGGCCGGCTACGAGCAGTACTTC. Translating gives CASNIGTAAGYEQYF.

The chain links TRBV25-1 to TRBJ2-5; TRBD2 might be the D (6 bases). The J call may be mistaken, given a closer DNA end match to TRBJ2-7. Germline-derived CDR1 and CDR2 are MGHDK and SYGVNS. The CDR3 spans 14 residues. The CDR3 is CASSEAGSSYEQYF. The CDR3 coding sequence is TGTGCCAGCAGTGAGGCGGGGAGCTCCTACGAGCAGTACTTC.

The chain joins TRBV7-9 to TRBJ1-2, with D uncertain. V lost 10 bases and J 1 base, leaving 13 bases between the germline ends. Germline lookup yields CDR1 SEHNR and CDR2 FQNEAQ (reference sequence). CDR3 size: 13 residues. CDR3 loop: CATAPADNYGYTF. CDR3 nucleotides: TGTGCCACCGCACCGGCGGATAACTATGGCTACACCTTC.

The rearrangement links TRBV10-3 to TRBJ1-1; TRBD1 aligns across 8 bases. Losses at the gene ends were 6 bases for V and 6 bases for J; bases not matched to a gene: 6. Germline V gives CDR1 ENHRY, CDR2 SYGVKD. CDR3 length: 13 amino acids. The CDR3 sequence: CAISLDRGAEAFF. The CDR3 DNA sequence: TGTGCCATCAGCTTAGACAGGGGCGCTGAAGCTTTCTTT.

This clone was seen once. V gene TRBV2 combines with J gene TRBJ2-3; perhaps TRBD1 as D (5 bases). The CDR3 totals 14 residues. The germline V gene has CDR1 SNHLY and CDR2 FYNNEI. Trimming left V 6 bases short and J 2 bases short, with 12 bases between. Here the CDR3 reads CASSDSPYTDTQYF. The CDR3 DNA sequence: TGTGCCAGCAGCGACAGCCCCTACACAGATACGCAGTATTTT.

This chain links TRBV29-1 with TRBJ2-7, with D possibly TRBD1 on 5 matching bases. V lost 3 bases and J lost 3, with 9 bases in between. Germline lookup yields CDR1 SQVTM and CDR2 ANQGSEA. The CDR3 has 12 amino acids. The CDR3 nucleotides read TGCAGCGTTGACCAAGGGGTCTACGAGCAGTACTTC. Its translation: CSVDQGVYEQYF.

This chain's CDR3 is CASSPPNLGQPQHF. The DNA of the CDR3 is TGTGCCAGCTCACCACCGAACCTAGGACAGCCCCAGCATTTT. The rearrangement links TRBV18 to TRBJ1-5; D is uncertain. Germline V gene data show CDR1 as KGHSH and CDR2 as LQKENI. Trimming removed 0 bases from V and 7 bases from J, with 10 bases in between. The length of the CDR3 is 14 residues.

This rearrangement joins TRBV6-5 to TRBJ1-2, with D hard to call. This CDR3 spans 15 amino acids. Trimming left V 7 bases short and J 7 bases short, with 22 bases between. From germline, CDR1 is MNHEY and CDR2 SVGAGI. The CDR3 sequence is CASTSLKGGSGGYTF. The DNA of the CDR3 is TGTGCCAGCACCTCCTTGAAGGGAGGGTCCGGTGGCTACACCTTC.

In its sample, this clone was seen once. The chain uses TRBV6-1 and TRBJ1-4; 8 nucleotides agree with TRBD1. Germline loops: CDR1 MNHNS, CDR2 SASEGT. With 3 bases clipped from V and 0 bases from J, the junction kept 6 bases outside the gene matches. This CDR3 has 17 amino acids. The CDR3 region is CASSEDRAIATNEKLFF. The CDR3 nucleotides are TGTGCCAGCAGTGAGGACAGGGCGATTGCAACTAATGAAAAACTGTTTTTT.

This chain links TRBV5-6 with TRBJ2-1; 11 bases map to TRBD2. The CDR3 covers 18 residues. CDR1 SGHDT and CDR2 YYEEEE come from the germline V gene. The V segment lost 0 bases and the J segment 2 bases; nucleotides outside the gene matches: 7. The CDR3 reads CASSLGSGGALTYNEQFF. The CDR3 DNA reads TGTGCCAGCAGCTTGGGTAGCGGGGGGGCCCTCACCTACAATGAGCAGTTCTTC.

V usage is TRBV4-3 and J usage is TRBJ1-6; D gene unclear. The CDR3 contains 16 residues. Germline loops: CDR1 LGHNA, CDR2 YSLEER. Trimming removed 3 bases at V and 7 bases at J, with 16 bases between. The chain's CDR3 is CASSQASGLRNSPLHF. The CDR3 nucleotides read TGCGCCAGCAGCCAGGCTAGTGGCCTTAGGAATTCACCCCTCCACTTT.

The chain couples TRBV6-5 to TRBJ1-2; 10 bases map to TRBD1. Germline V lookup: CDR1 MNHEY, CDR2 SVGAGI. V lost 7 bases, J lost 6 bases, and 8 bases stayed unmatched. The CDR3 is 14 residues long. DNA for the CDR3: TGTGCCAGCACTTCGGGACAGGGGATCCATGGCTACACCTTC. Its translation: CASTSGQGIHGYTF.

The V and J genes are TRBV5-1 and TRBJ2-3; a weak D match, TRBD2 (5 bases). Trimming removed 1 base from V and 4 bases from J, with 13 bases in between. Germline V gives CDR1 SGHRS, CDR2 YFSETQ. The CDR3 is 15 residues long. DNA of the CDR3: TGCGCCAGCAGCTTGTGGCCGCCCGGGGCAGATACGCAGTATTTT. The encoded protein is CASSLWPPGADTQYF.

V and J are TRBV5-4 and TRBJ2-2, with a possible D match to TRBD1 (6 bases). CDR1 and CDR2 (germline): SGHNT, YYREEE (reference sequence). V lost 2 bases and J lost 2, with 13 bases in between. The length of the CDR3 is 16 residues. CDR3 sequence: CASSLSRDTNTGELFF. The CDR3 DNA sequence: TGTGCCAGCAGCTTATCCCGGGACACAAACACCGGGGAGCTGTTTTTT.

A single count supports this clone. The chain employs TRBV10-1 and TRBJ2-5; 7 bases are shared with TRBD2. CDR3 length: 15 amino acids. Germline V gene lookup returns CDR1 WNHNN and CDR2 SYGVQD (reference sequence). The junction had 13 bases not matched to a gene; V was cut back by 7 bases and J by 5 bases. CDR3 loop: CASIYPGEGLETQYF. In DNA form, the CDR3 reads TGCGCCAGCATATATCCGGGGGAGGGTCTTGAGACCCAGTACTTC.

This rearrangement joins TRBV10-3 to TRBJ2-3; D is ambiguous. In germline, CDR1 is ENHRY, CDR2 SYGVKD. This CDR3 has 12 amino acids. With 4 bases removed from V and 6 bases from J, the gap between germline ends came to 8 bases. The CDR3 reads CAISGSPDTQYF. DNA of the CDR3: TGTGCCATCAGTGGGTCTCCGGATACGCAGTATTTT.

The chain has TRBV13 and TRBJ2-7; TRBD1 might be the D (6 bases). The CDR3 is 15 amino acids. From germline, CDR1 is PRHDT and CDR2 FYEKMQ (reference sequence). The V end was cut by 0 bases, the J end by 5 bases, with 14 bases between. The CDR3 here is CASSLGRGRGHEQYF. The DNA for the CDR3 is TGTGCCAGCAGCTTAGGCCGAGGCAGGGGTCACGAGCAGTACTTC.

CDR3 nucleotide sequence: TGCGCCAGCAGCCAGGACTTCGACAGGGGGTTCTACGAGCAGTACTTC. It encodes CASSQDFDRGFYEQYF. This chain links TRBV4-3 with TRBJ2-7; the match to TRBD1 covers 9 bases. The CDR3 is 16 amino acids. J gave up 3 bases and V 3 bases, and 9 bases lay outside the gene matches. Germline values: CDR1 LGHNA, CDR2 YSLEER.

The rearrangement joins TRBV6-4 to TRBJ2-3, with TRBD2 matching 9 bases. V gave up 5 bases and J gave up 0 bases; unmatched junction bases: 6. Germline V gene lookup returns CDR1 MRHNA and CDR2 SNTAGT. The CDR3 runs to 16 residues. The CDR3 DNA reads as TGTGCCAGCAGTCCTCTCGCGGGAGGGAGCACAGATACGCAGTATTTT. Its translation is CASSPLAGGSTDTQYF.

This clone was recorded a few times. The chain combines TRBV27 with TRBJ2-5; D is undetermined. The germline V gene has CDR1 MNHEY and CDR2 SMNVEV (reference sequence). This CDR3 has 12 amino acids. Trimming pared 6 bases from V and 4 bases from J, leaving 9 bases between. CDR3 DNA: TGTGCCAGCAGCTTCCCAGGAGAGACCCAGTACTTC. This translates into CASSFPGETQYF.

The J gene is TRBJ2-5, the V gene TRBV19; TRBD1 matches 10 bases. V lost 5 bases and J lost 4; bases outside the gene matches: 10. Germline CDR1 and CDR2: LNHDA and SQIVND (reference sequence). This CDR3 has 16 amino acids. The CDR3 DNA sequence: TGTGCCAGTAGTCCCGCCGGACAGGGGGTAGGAGAGACCCAGTACTTC. This codes for CASSPAGQGVGETQYF.

This clone has a handful of counts. The rearrangement joins TRBV19 to TRBJ1-2, with D hard to call. The ends were cut back, 1 base at V and 0 bases at J, with 9 bases in the middle. The CDR3 loop spans 15 amino acids. The germline V gene has CDR1 LNHDA and CDR2 SQIVND (reference sequence). The CDR3 nucleotides read TGTGCCAGTAGTATAGCGAACAGTGCTAACTATGGCTACACCTTC. Residues: CASSIANSANYGYTF.

V and J are TRBV12-5 and TRBJ2-5; 13 bases line up with TRBD2. The junction had 0 bases not matched to a gene; V was cut back by 1 base and J by 4 bases. CDR3 size: 15 residues. In germline, CDR1 is LGHNT, CDR2 FRNRAP. The CDR3 region has the DNA TGTGCTAGTGGTTTGGGACTAGCGGGGGGAGAGACCCAGTACTTC. Its translation is CASGLGLAGGETQYF.